These 10 T cell receptor beta chains came from one sample sequenced in a study of shared clonotypes between healthy human individuals. The repertoire was sequenced with immunoSEQ multiplex PCR; TCRdb's copy has only in-frame clones and lacks some. This sample has 2 million to 3 million clones; approximately 94% occur once, and the top ten carry 0.11% to 0.15%. Input material: naive CD4+ T cells sorted from blood. The subset denotes: CD45RA+ positively selected. Every receptor here comes from a man aged 18 to 29 in good health.

With respect to this clone: This CDR3 is also generated by other DNA sequences in the sample. The chain is built from TRBV9 and TRBJ2-7; D is perhaps TRBD1 (6 bases). The V gene lost 3 bases and the J gene lost 1 base, with 11 bases spanning the gap. The germline V gene has CDR1 SGDLS and CDR2 YYNGEE. The CDR3 is 14 residues long. The CDR3 sequence: CASSASGTSYEQYF. The DNA for the CDR3 is TGTGCCAGCAGCGCATCCGGGACATCCTACGAGCAGTACTTC. The whole variable domain, remainder taken from reference TRBV9 and TRBJ2-7, is DSGVTQTPKHLITATGQRVTLRCSPRSGDLSVYWYQQSLDQGLQFLIQYYNGEERAKGNILERFSAQQFPDLHSELNLSSLELGDSALYFCASSASGTSYEQYFGPGTRLTVT.

The rearrangement uses TRBV28 and TRBJ2-7; the match to TRBD1 covers 8 bases. CDR3 length equals 15 residues. The ends lost 4 bases at V and 10 bases at J; junction bases unmatched: 15. Looked up from germline, CDR1 is MDHEN and CDR2 is SYDVKM. CDR3 nucleotide sequence: TGTGCCAGCAGTTGGATAGACAGGGGCGCTCCCGACCAGTACTTC. Translation: CASSWIDRGAPDQYF. Variable domain in full (rest from reference TRBV28 and TRBJ2-7): DVKVTQSSRYLVKRTGEKVFLECVQDMDHENMFWYRQDPGLGLRLIYFSYDVKMKEKGDIPEGYSVSREKKERFSLILESASTNQTSMYLCASSWIDRGAPDQYFGPGTRLTVT.

As to this clone: Distinct nucleotide sequences in the sample also encode this CDR3. This chain links TRBV7-2 with TRBJ2-2, with 15 bases lining up with TRBD2. The CDR3 spans 15 residues. The germline CDR1 and CDR2 sequences are SGHTA and FQGNSA. V lost 5 bases, J lost 7 bases, and 2 bases stayed unmatched. CDR3 sequence (DNA): TGTGCCAGCAGCGGACTAGCGGGAGGGATCGGGGAGCTGTTTTTT. Translated: CASSGLAGGIGELFF.

This clone turned up a few times. The chain is built from TRBV14 and TRBJ1-1; D is possibly TRBD1 (5 bases). The CDR3 sequence is 13 residues long. With 6 bases removed from V and 4 bases from J, the gap between germline ends came to 12 bases. Germline-derived CDR1 and CDR2 are SGHDN and FVKESK. CDR3 amino acids: CASRITGITEAFF. In nucleotides, the CDR3 is TGTGCCAGCAGAATTACAGGAATCACTGAAGCTTTCTTT.

This chain connects TRBV5-1 to TRBJ2-3; D may be TRBD2 (5 bases). Trimming left V 1 base short and J 0 bases short, with 27 bases between. Germline CDR1 reads SGHRS; CDR2 reads YFSETQ. CDR3 size: 21 residues. CDR3 coding DNA: TGCGCCAGCAGCTTGACGAAAGGGAGAGCGCCTAACCGACTGAGCACAGATACGCAGTATTTT. Protein product: CASSLTKGRAPNRLSTDTQYF.

This clone was detected only a few times. The junction differs from germline at one of its ends, possibly a read error. The genes are TRBV7-7 and TRBJ2-1; TRBD2 aligns across 7 bases. The CDR3 is 16 amino acids. Germline values: CDR1 SSHAT, CDR2 FNYEAQ (reference sequence). The DNA for the CDR3 is TGTGCTAGCAGCTTAGTTGGCGGGAGCTCCTACAATGAGCAGTTCTTC. The encoded protein is CASSLVGGSSYNEQFF.

V gene TRBV5-3 combines with J gene TRBJ2-7, with TRBD2 as a possible D gene (5 bases). TRBV5-3 is known as an ORF, though its function is uncertain. V lost 3 bases and J lost 2, with 24 bases in between. This CDR3 is 18 amino acids long. The CDR3, as DNA: TGTGCCAGAAGCTCCAAGTATCCGGGAAAACCCTGGCCCTACGAGCAGTACTTC. This sequence encodes CARSSKYPGKPWPYEQYF.

For this clone: Its ends do not fully match the called genes, so a read error is possible. The rearrangement joins TRBV29-1 to TRBJ1-4; a weak D match, TRBD1 (5 bases). Per the germline V gene, CDR1 is SQVTM and CDR2 is ANQGSEA. The CDR3 length is 13 residues. CDR3 residues: CSVQGASNEKLFF. The CDR3 region has the DNA TGCAGCGTCCAAGGGGCTTCTAACGAAAAACTGTTTTTT.

This CDR3 reads CSVVPDPDNSPLHF. Written as DNA, the CDR3 is TGCAGCGTAGTCCCGGATCCCGATAATTCACCCCTCCACTTT. The chain recombines TRBV29-1 with TRBJ1-6; D gene uncertain. Germline V CDR1 and CDR2: SQVTM, ANQGSEA. The CDR3 extends over 14 amino acids. Trimming pared 6 bases from V and 5 bases from J, leaving 14 bases between.

J is TRBJ1-4 and V is TRBV5-1; D is unclear. There are 13 residues in the CDR3. The V gene's germline CDR1 is SGHRS and CDR2 YFSETQ. V was clipped by 4 bases and J by 8 bases, with 12 bases between them. CDR3 in amino acids: CASSQIPGEKLFF. CDR3 nucleotide sequence: TGCGCCAGCAGCCAAATTCCGGGAGAAAAACTGTTTTTT.